These 4 T cell receptor beta chains were all obtained from the same sample, sequenced in a study of blood T cell repertoires in COVID-19. Generated by immunoSEQ multiplex PCR, the TCRdb table keeps only in-frame clones and is missing some. The data show some 200,000 clones, 80% to 90% seen once. The source material was peripheral blood. The receptors derive from a woman aged 70-85 years with acute or convalescent COVID-19.

The chain recombines TRBV28 with TRBJ2-7; 8 nucleotides line up with TRBD1. With 2 bases clipped from V and 2 bases from J, the junction kept 5 bases outside the gene matches. Germline CDR1 and CDR2: MDHEN and SYDVKM. The length of the CDR3 is 15 residues. Here the CDR3 DNA reads TGTGCCAGCAGTTTACAGGGGGCCGGGGCCTACGAGCAGTACTTC. It translates to CASSLQGAGAYEQYF.

This clone was observed once. The genes are TRBV5-6 and TRBJ1-5; the D gene is possibly TRBD1 (5 bases). Trimming stripped 3 bases from V and 0 bases from J, with 10 bases between. The germline V gene encodes CDR1 SGHDT and CDR2 YYEEEE. The CDR3 is made up of 15 amino acids. The CDR3 spells CASSYKTASNQPQHF. The CDR3 bases are TGTGCCAGCAGCTACAAGACAGCTAGCAATCAGCCCCAGCATTTT. Combining the CDR3 with reference TRBV5-6 and TRBJ1-5 gives the whole variable domain DAGVTQSPTHLIKTRGQQVTLRCSPKSGHDTVSWYQQALGQGPQFIFQYYEEEERQRGNFPDRFSGHQFPNYSSELNVNALLLGDSALYLCASSYKTASNQPQHFGDGTRLSIL.

V is TRBV12-3 or TRBV12-4 and J is TRBJ2-3, with D unclear. The CDR3 is 13 residues long. The V end lost 7 bases, the J end lost 2 bases, and 10 bases lay between the germline ends. CDR3 coding DNA: TGTGCCAGCAAAGCTCAGGTCACAGATACGCAGTATTTT. Its translation is CASKAQVTDTQYF.

V gene TRBV27 combines with J gene TRBJ2-7; 14 nucleotides agree with TRBD2. This CDR3 is built from 16 residues. Germline-derived CDR1 and CDR2 are MNHEY and SMNVEV (reference sequence). V shed 8 bases and J 2 bases; nucleotides not matched to a gene: 8. CDR3 bases: TGTGCCAGCGCAAGACTAGCGGGAGGGCCGACCTACGAGCAGTACTTC. It translates to CASARLAGGPTYEQYF.